The 10 T cell receptor beta chains given below trace back to one sample, sequenced in a study of T cells in Graves' hyperthyroidism and ophthalmopathy. RNA transcripts served as the template for amplifying TCR beta CDR3 regions. First-round RT-PCR with HTBI primers amplified the TCR CDR3 region. TCRdb re-called the multiplex PCR reads through MiXCR, storing one row per CDR3 protein. Of around 760,000 distinct CDR3 sequences listed, under 45% are singletons. The sample was blood. Source of these receptors: a woman between 40 and 50 years old with Graves' hyperthyroidism.

This clonotype was seen just once. A junction end diverges from the germline sequence, so it may reflect a read error. The gene calls are TRBV7-8 and TRBJ2-2, with D uncertain. CDR3 size: 12 residues. Germline values: CDR1 SGHVS, CDR2 FQNEAQ. The CDR3 loop is CASSLGRRELFF. CDR3 DNA: TGTGCCAGCAGTTTAGGACGACGCGAGCTGTTTTTT.

This chain uses TRBV7-2 with TRBJ2-5; 13 bases agree with TRBD2. Germline assignment: CDR1 SGHTA and CDR2 FQGNSA. The ends lost 5 bases at V and 1 base at J; junction bases unmatched: 4. This CDR3 contains 16 residues. CDR3 sequence: CASSQGLAGTQETQYF. The CDR3 nucleotides are TGTGCCAGCAGCCAGGGACTAGCGGGGACCCAAGAGACCCAGTACTTC.

Turning to this clonotype: The junction departs from germline at one end; a sequencing error may be responsible. V usage is TRBV10-2 and J usage is TRBJ1-5, with 12 bases fitting TRBD1. Germline CDR1 is WSHSY and CDR2 is SAAADI. The CDR3 is 17 amino acids. The CDR3, as DNA: TGTGCCAGCAGTGCCGGGACAGGGGGCGCGGGCAATCAGCCCCAGCATTTT. Its translation is CASSAGTGGAGNQPQHF.

The chain recombines TRBV20-1 with TRBJ1-2; D is possibly TRBD1 (5 bases). The V end was cut by 4 bases, the J end by 6 bases, with 15 bases between. The CDR3 covers 13 residues. Germline loops: CDR1 DFQATT, CDR2 SNEGSKA (reference sequence). The CDR3 nucleotides are TGCAGTGCTATTTTGGGGGGGGGACATGGCTACACCTTC. The encoded protein is CSAILGGGHGYTF.

This clonotype was seen ten or more times. CDR3 protein: CASSLFGWWEQYF. DNA for the CDR3: TGTGCCAGCAGCTTGTTCGGATGGTGGGAGCAGTACTTC. The gene calls are TRBV5-4 and TRBJ2-7; D uncertain. CDR3 length: 13 amino acids. CDR1 is SGHNT, CDR2 YYREEE, per germline (reference sequence). The ends were cut back, 1 base at V and 7 bases at J, with 12 bases in the middle.

The CDR3, as DNA: TGTGCCAGCAGCGTTGCCACAGGGGGCTTGAATCAGCCCCAGCATTTT. Its translation is CASSVATGGLNQPQHF. The chain combines TRBV7-3 with TRBJ1-5; 9 bases map to TRBD1. Germline trimming cut 5 bases from V and 4 bases from J; bases unmatched to any gene: 9. The CDR3 contains 16 residues. CDR1 is SGHTA, CDR2 FQGTGA, per germline.

V usage is TRBV12-3 or TRBV12-4 and J usage is TRBJ1-6; D perhaps matches TRBD1 (5 bases). V was pared by 4 bases and J by 17 bases, with 12 bases between. The CDR3 sequence is 11 residues long. CDR3 DNA: TGTGCCAGCAGTTCCGACAGCCCGATCCACTTT. Protein sequence: CASSSDSPIHF.

This sequence joins TRBV7-9 and TRBJ1-4; a possible D gene is TRBD1 (6 bases). Deletions cut 2 bases from V and 7 bases from J, with 8 bases between. The CDR3 has 13 amino acids. Germline V gene sequence: CDR1 SEHNR, CDR2 FQNEAQ (reference sequence). This CDR3 is CASSLKGGEKLFF. The CDR3 DNA reads TGTGCCAGCAGCTTAAAGGGGGGTGAAAAACTGTTTTTT.

The chain carries TRBV19 and TRBJ1-5, with D possibly TRBD1 on 5 matching bases. V dropped 1 base and J dropped 2 bases, with 9 bases sitting between them. Germline V gene sequence: CDR1 LNHDA, CDR2 SQIVND (reference sequence). This CDR3 comprises 15 residues. CDR3 residues: CASSIGQGGNQPQHF. The CDR3, as DNA: TGTGCCAGTAGTATAGGGCAGGGAGGCAATCAGCCCCAGCATTTT.

For this clonotype: The junction and the germline gene differ at one end; a read error may be behind it. J is TRBJ1-5 and V is TRBV7-2; D not resolved. Germline V gives CDR1 SGHTA, CDR2 FQGNSA. There are 16 residues in the CDR3. The CDR3 DNA sequence: TGTGCCAGCAGCTCATCTGTCACCACCTGGGGTCAGCCCCAGCATTTC. The encoded protein is CASSSSVTTWGQPQHF.